This T cell receptor (beta chain) was captured in a study of cytomegalovirus exposure and HLA in healthy donors. Points from the study as a whole: Solely CMV serostatus was available to characterize immune exposure.

60 Vbeta and 13 Jbeta primers were used in PCR. Sequencing was performed with immunoSEQ multiplex PCR; in TCRdb, only in-frame clones are kept and a portion is missing. Here the sample spans about 150,000 clones, about 80% being singletons. On this clone itself: Its antigen is not known.

Looked up from germline, CDR1 is SGHTA and CDR2 is FQGTGA. This CDR3 has 16 amino acids. Germline trimming cut 3 bases from V and 8 bases from J; bases unmatched to any gene: 8. This receptor was identified in a man in his thirties or forties in good health and CMV-seropositive. Sequencing input: PBMCs. This chain links TRBV7-3 with TRBJ2-1; 12 bases match TRBD2. The CDR3 bases are TGTGCCAGCAGCTTGCTCGCTAGCGGGAGGGCCCATGAGCAGTTCTTC. Protein product: CASSLLASGRAHEQFF.